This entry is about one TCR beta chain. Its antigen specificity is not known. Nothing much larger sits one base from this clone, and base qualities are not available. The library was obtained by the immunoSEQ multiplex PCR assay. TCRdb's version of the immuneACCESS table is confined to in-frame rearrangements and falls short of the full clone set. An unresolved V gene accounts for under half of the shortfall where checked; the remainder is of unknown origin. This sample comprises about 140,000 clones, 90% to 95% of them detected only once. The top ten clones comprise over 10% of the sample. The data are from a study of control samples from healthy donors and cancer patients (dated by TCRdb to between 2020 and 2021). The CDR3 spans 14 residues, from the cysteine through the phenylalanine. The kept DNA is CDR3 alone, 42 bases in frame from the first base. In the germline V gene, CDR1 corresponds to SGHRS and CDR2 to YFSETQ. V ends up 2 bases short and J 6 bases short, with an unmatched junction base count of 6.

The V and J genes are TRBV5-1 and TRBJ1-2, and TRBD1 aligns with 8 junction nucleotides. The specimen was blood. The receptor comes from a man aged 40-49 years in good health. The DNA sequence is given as TGCGCCAGCAGCTTTTCCCCGGGACAGGATGGCTACACCTTC. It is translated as CASSFSPGQDGYTF.